This T cell receptor beta chain was profiled in a study of OX40 agonist ivuxolimab in advanced cancers. The repertoire was sequenced with immunoSEQ multiplex PCR; TCRdb's copy has only in-frame clones and lacks some. The sample holds 85,000 to 100,000 clones, approximately 85% seen once. The source is an adult with an advanced solid tumor such as melanoma, head and neck, liver or kidney cancer. The sample in question was CD4+ or CD8+ T cells sorted from blood, obtained in a trial of the OX40 agonist ivuxolimab.

In DNA, the CDR3 is TGTGCCAGCTCACCCTCCACGGCCGGGGAGCTGTTTTTT. It encodes CASSPSTAGELFF. J is TRBJ2-2 and V is TRBV18, with D uncertain. The V gene's germline CDR1 is KGHSH and CDR2 LQKENI. The CDR3 length is 13 residues. The germline V and J ends were trimmed by 3 bases and 6 bases, with 8 bases remaining between them. The full variable domain, completed using reference TRBV18 and TRBJ2-2, is NAGVMQNPRHLVRRRGQEARLRCSPMKGHSHVYWYRQLPEEGLKFMVYLQKENIIDESGMPKERFSAEFPKEGPSILRIQQVVRGDSAAYFCASSPSTAGELFFGEGSRLTVL.